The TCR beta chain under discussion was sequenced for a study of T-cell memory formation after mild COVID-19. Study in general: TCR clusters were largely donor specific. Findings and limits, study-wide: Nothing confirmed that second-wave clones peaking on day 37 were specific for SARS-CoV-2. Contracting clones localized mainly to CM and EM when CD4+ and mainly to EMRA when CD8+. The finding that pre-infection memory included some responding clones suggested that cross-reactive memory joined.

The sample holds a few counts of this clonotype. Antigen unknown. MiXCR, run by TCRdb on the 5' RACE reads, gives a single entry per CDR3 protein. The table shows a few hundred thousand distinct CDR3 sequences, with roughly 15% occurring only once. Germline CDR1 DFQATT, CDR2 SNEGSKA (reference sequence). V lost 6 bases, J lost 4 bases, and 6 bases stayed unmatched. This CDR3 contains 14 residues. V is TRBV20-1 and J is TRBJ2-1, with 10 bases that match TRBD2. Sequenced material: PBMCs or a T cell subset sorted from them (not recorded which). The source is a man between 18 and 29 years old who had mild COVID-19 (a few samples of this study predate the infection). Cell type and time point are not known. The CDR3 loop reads CSAPGLAEYNEQFF. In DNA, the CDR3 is TGCAGTGCACCCGGACTAGCGGAATACAATGAGCAGTTCTTC.